This T cell receptor beta chain comes out of a study of monozygotic twins with inflammatory bowel disease. Per the germline V gene, CDR1 is SGHVS and CDR2 is FNYEAQ. CDR3 size: 16 residues. TCRdb re-called the 5' RACE reads, yielding one record per CDR3 amino acid sequence without DNA. The sample data list approximately 390,000 distinct CDR3 sequences. The source is a human donor with ulcerative colitis or Crohn's disease, or a healthy co-twin of an affected twin (not recorded which). Material: blood. This sequence joins TRBV7-6 and TRBJ2-7. The CDR3 protein is CASSLSGGITSYEQYF.